This TCR beta chain was captured by sequencing in a study of vaccination and CD4 T cells after COVID-19. Whole-study results and caveats: Median about 86% of reactive clones detected in convalescent patients emerged only post-vaccination.

There are a few counts of this clonotype. Its matching antigen is unknown. Germline V gene data show CDR1 as MDHEN and CDR2 as SYDVKM. Trimming removed 6 bases at V and 0 bases at J, with 15 bases between. This CDR3 has 15 residues. Time point specified: late sampling 161 to 241 days after vaccination in a few convalescent patients. Treatment in this sample: approximately nine-day PBMC culture with coronavirus spike peptide pools or control peptides (ViraFEST assay). Culture of approximately 2.1 million PBMCs per well took place with approximately 10 IU/ml IL-2 and roughly 9.8 ug/ml peptide pools. The Oncomine TCR Beta short-read assay was applied to DNA of cultured CD4+ T cells. A single record per CDR3 protein comes from TCRdb applying MiXCR to the PCR reads. The profile covers more than 20,000 distinct CDR3 sequences, with roughly 40% appearing a single time and 5.2% taken by the ten largest.

The sequence was collected from a human donor who had recovered from COVID-19. The specimen comprised CD4+ T cells from blood, cultured in vitro, sampled about 7 months after SARS-CoV-2 vaccination. The rearrangement uses TRBV28 and TRBJ2-7; D gene uncertain. The CDR3 reads CASSPTRVSSYEQYF. The CDR3, as DNA: TGTGCCAGCAGCCCGACCCGGGTCAGCTCCTACGAGCAGTACTTC.